Below are 3 T cell receptor beta chains sequenced from a single sample in a study of cytomegalovirus exposure and HLA in healthy donors. Use of 60 Vbeta and 13 Jbeta primers characterized the PCR. Data came from immunoSEQ multiplex PCR; TCRdb stores just in-frame clones and leaves some out. The sample totals approximately 70,000 clones. Material: PBMCs. The receptors derive from a female donor in good health and CMV-seropositive.

The CDR3 here is CASSLEHYNEQFF. The CDR3 DNA is TGTGCCAGCAGTTTGGAGCACTACAATGAGCAGTTCTTC. V is TRBV28 and J is TRBJ2-1, with D hard to call. Trimming stripped 3 bases from V and 3 bases from J, with 6 bases between. The CDR3 is 13 residues long. CDR1 is MDHEN and CDR2 is SYDVKM in the germline V gene.

The V gene is TRBV6-4, the J gene TRBJ1-1; D perhaps matches TRBD1 (6 bases). CDR1 and CDR2 (germline): MRHNA, SNTAGT. CDR3 length: 15 residues. The V gene lost 3 bases and the J gene lost 1 base, with 12 bases spanning the gap. The CDR3, as DNA: TGTGCCAGCAGTGAAACTGCAGGGGCGAACACTGAAGCTTTCTTT. Translation gives CASSETAGANTEAFF.

The rearrangement links TRBV7-2 to TRBJ2-3, with 10 bases matching TRBD1. This CDR3 has 15 residues. CDR1 is SGHTA and CDR2 is FQGNSA in the germline V gene. After removal of 6 bases from V and 2 bases from J, the junction contained 5 bases not matched to a gene. The DNA of the CDR3 is TGTGCCAGCAGAGTCCGACAGGGGGCCACAGATACGCAGTATTTT. This codes for CASRVRQGATDTQYF.